Below, 9 T cell receptor beta chains from the same sample are listed, as sequenced in a study of shared clonotypes between healthy human individuals. Clones were read by immunoSEQ multiplex PCR, and TCRdb kept only the in-frame ones, dropping some. Counted here are about 460,000 clones, over 60% occurring once; the ten biggest clones make up around 12%. The source material was PBMCs. The receptors come from a woman between 40 and 55 years old in good health. Some clones in this sample may be carry-over from other donors' samples.

There are a few counts of this clone. The J gene is TRBJ2-6, the V gene TRBV7-6; D unclear. Germline V gene sequence: CDR1 SGHVS, CDR2 FNYEAQ. The V end was cut by 1 base, the J end by 0 bases, with 10 bases between. The CDR3 runs to 17 residues. CDR3 residues: CASSLGVRPSGANVLTF. DNA for the CDR3: TGTGCCAGCAGCTTAGGTGTTCGCCCCTCTGGGGCCAACGTCCTGACTTTC.

The chain recombines TRBV28 with TRBJ1-2; D is unresolved. The V gene's germline CDR1 is MDHEN and CDR2 SYDVKM. Trimming removed 9 bases from V and 6 bases from J, with 11 bases in between. The CDR3 is 11 amino acids. This chain's CDR3 is CARWEGHGYTF. The CDR3 nucleotides read TGTGCCAGATGGGAGGGCCATGGCTACACCTTC.

V is TRBV5-4 and J is TRBJ2-3; 10 bases agree with TRBD2. Trimming at V came to 1 base and at J to 5 bases, leaving 4 bases not matched to a gene. The CDR3 runs to 15 residues. In germline, CDR1 is SGHNT, CDR2 YYREEE (reference sequence). CDR3 amino acids: CASSLSGRAQDTQYF. Written as DNA, the CDR3 is TGTGCCAGCAGCTTGAGCGGGAGGGCCCAAGATACGCAGTATTTT.

V gene TRBV7-3 combines with J gene TRBJ2-3; 9 bases fit TRBD1. Trimming cost V 5 bases and J 4 bases; bases outside gene matches: 4. The germline CDR1 and CDR2 sequences are SGHTA and FQGTGA. The CDR3 contains 14 residues. The CDR3 protein is CASSQTGGADTQYF. For the CDR3, the DNA is TGTGCCAGCAGCCAAACAGGGGGCGCAGATACGCAGTATTTT.

This clone was found a few times. V usage is TRBV19 and J usage is TRBJ1-1; 8 positions match TRBD1. The ends lost 6 bases at V and 3 bases at J; junction bases unmatched: 6. This CDR3 is built from 14 residues. CDR1 is LNHDA and CDR2 is SQIVND in the germline V gene (reference sequence). The chain's CDR3 is CASRMPDRDTEAFF. CDR3 DNA: TGTGCCAGTAGGATGCCGGACAGGGACACTGAAGCTTTCTTT.

The CDR3 bases are TGTGCCAGCCTACGTACGGGAGGCACAGATACGCAGTATTTT. Amino acids: CASLRTGGTDTQYF. This chain connects TRBV6-1 to TRBJ2-3, with D possibly TRBD2 on 6 matching bases. The germline V gene has CDR1 MNHNS and CDR2 SASEGT. The CDR3 is 14 amino acids. V lost 8 bases, J lost 1 base, and 13 bases lay in between.

This clone came up many times. This rearrangement joins TRBV30 to TRBJ2-7; 13 bases map to TRBD2. CDR3 length: 15 residues. Germline CDR1 is GTSNPN and CDR2 is SVGIG (reference sequence). Germline trimming cut 4 bases from V and 5 bases from J; bases unmatched to any gene: 8. Written as DNA, the CDR3 is TGTGCCTGGACCAGTGGACTAGCGGGAGAGGACGAGCAGTACTTC. It yields the protein CAWTSGLAGEDEQYF.

The V and J genes are TRBV15 and TRBJ2-3; TRBD2 might be the D (7 bases). Trimming removed 0 bases from V and 6 bases from J, with 16 bases in between. The CDR3 consists of 16 residues. Germline V lookup: CDR1 LNHNV, CDR2 YYDKDF (reference sequence). The CDR3 sequence is CATSRDLVGGLDTQYF. The CDR3 DNA reads as TGTGCCACCAGCAGAGATCTAGTCGGGGGGCTTGATACGCAGTATTTT. Based on the CDR3 plus reference TRBV15 and TRBJ2-3, the full variable domain is DAMVIQNPRYQVTQFGKPVTLSCSQTLNHNVMYWYQQKSSQAPKLLFHYYDKDFNNEADTPDNFQSRRPNTSFCFLDIRSPGLGDTAMYLCATSRDLVGGLDTQYFGPGTRLTVL.

Remarks on this clone: Just one base apart from a much larger clone, this may be a read error. V usage is TRBV13 and J usage is TRBJ1-1; perhaps TRBD1 as D (5 bases). The V gene's germline CDR1 is PRHDT and CDR2 FYEKMQ (reference sequence). The CDR3 totals 16 residues. V lost 5 bases and J lost 5, with 21 bases in between. Here the CDR3 reads CASSPGLHNGGTEAFF. The CDR3 coding sequence is TGTGCCAGCAGCCCGGGCCTTCATAACGGGGGGACTGAAGCTTTCTTT.